The present TCR beta chain was sequenced within a study of T cell changes during pregnancy in multiple sclerosis. Libraries were prepared by immunoSEQ multiplex PCR; TCRdb keeps only in-frame clonotypes and omits some of them. The data contain over 30,000 clones, approximately 85% of them singletons. Per germline, CDR1 MDHEN and CDR2 SYDVKM. V lost 7 bases and J lost 2; bases outside the gene matches: 10. CDR3 length: 15 amino acids. Sequences were derived from CD4+ T cells from peripheral blood mononuclear cells, sampled before pregnancy. The chain carries TRBV28 and TRBJ2-7, with TRBD1 matching 8 bases. The receptor was derived from a female donor with multiple sclerosis, enrolled in a pregnancy study. CDR3 in DNA: TGTGCCAGCACCACCCCCCAGGGGGCAACCTACGAGCAGTACTTC. Amino acids: CASTTPQGATYEQYF.